Reported below is one TCR beta chain. Its antigen is currently unknown. One junction end does not reproduce the germline sequence, and a read error may be involved. Study observations and caveats: Tumor memory CD4+ T cell TCR gene usage was found to cluster with blood and lymph node memory CD4+ cells and with lymph node naive CD4+ cells.

Cells sorted as Tregs were CD4+, CD25+ and CD127-/low. Germline V lookup: CDR1 MDHEN, CDR2 SYDVKM. CDR3 size: 13 residues. Semi-nested PCR with Nested Universal Primer A followed constant-region reverse priming of full-length variable regions. TCRdb re-analysed the 5' RACE reads in MiXCR, keeping a single row per CDR3 protein. This sample has around 9,000 distinct CDR3 sequences, with around 52% found just once. The chain couples TRBV28 to TRBJ2-5; 9 bases are shared with TRBD2. Specimen: Tregs sorted from a lymph node. The clonotype comes from a female donor with breast cancer. Here the CDR3 DNA reads TGTGCCAGCAGCCTAGCGGGGCAAGAGACCCAGTGCTTC. Amino acid sequence: CASSLAGQETQCF.